This TCR beta chain was obtained from a study of T cells in localized non-small cell lung cancer. CDR1 and CDR2 from the germline V gene are SQVTM and ANQGSEA. The CDR3 length is 13 residues. The trim removed 6 bases at V and 2 bases at J, leaving 4 bases unmatched. Note on this clone: The antigen is unknown.

Study-wide findings and caveats: Only one tumor region was sequenced, so heterogeneity remains possible. Overall survival was longer when the density of T cells in the blood was higher. Appearing in adjacent lung were a median around 60 of the top 100 tumor clones. T cell clonality was highest in uninvolved adjacent lung, above tumor.

TCRdb keeps only in-frame clones here, not all; method: immunoSEQ multiplex PCR. This repertoire shows 20,000 to 25,000 clones, 85% to 90% found once; its top ten account for 12%. The V and J genes are TRBV29-1 and TRBJ2-3; 8 bases are a match to TRBD2. The TCR sequence derives from a man aged 35-69 years with stage II squamous cell lung carcinoma. Sample: PBMCs, taken before any cancer treatment. The CDR3 DNA follows: TGCAGCGTCAAGCGGGAGTTCACAGATACGCAGTATTTT. It encodes CSVKREFTDTQYF.